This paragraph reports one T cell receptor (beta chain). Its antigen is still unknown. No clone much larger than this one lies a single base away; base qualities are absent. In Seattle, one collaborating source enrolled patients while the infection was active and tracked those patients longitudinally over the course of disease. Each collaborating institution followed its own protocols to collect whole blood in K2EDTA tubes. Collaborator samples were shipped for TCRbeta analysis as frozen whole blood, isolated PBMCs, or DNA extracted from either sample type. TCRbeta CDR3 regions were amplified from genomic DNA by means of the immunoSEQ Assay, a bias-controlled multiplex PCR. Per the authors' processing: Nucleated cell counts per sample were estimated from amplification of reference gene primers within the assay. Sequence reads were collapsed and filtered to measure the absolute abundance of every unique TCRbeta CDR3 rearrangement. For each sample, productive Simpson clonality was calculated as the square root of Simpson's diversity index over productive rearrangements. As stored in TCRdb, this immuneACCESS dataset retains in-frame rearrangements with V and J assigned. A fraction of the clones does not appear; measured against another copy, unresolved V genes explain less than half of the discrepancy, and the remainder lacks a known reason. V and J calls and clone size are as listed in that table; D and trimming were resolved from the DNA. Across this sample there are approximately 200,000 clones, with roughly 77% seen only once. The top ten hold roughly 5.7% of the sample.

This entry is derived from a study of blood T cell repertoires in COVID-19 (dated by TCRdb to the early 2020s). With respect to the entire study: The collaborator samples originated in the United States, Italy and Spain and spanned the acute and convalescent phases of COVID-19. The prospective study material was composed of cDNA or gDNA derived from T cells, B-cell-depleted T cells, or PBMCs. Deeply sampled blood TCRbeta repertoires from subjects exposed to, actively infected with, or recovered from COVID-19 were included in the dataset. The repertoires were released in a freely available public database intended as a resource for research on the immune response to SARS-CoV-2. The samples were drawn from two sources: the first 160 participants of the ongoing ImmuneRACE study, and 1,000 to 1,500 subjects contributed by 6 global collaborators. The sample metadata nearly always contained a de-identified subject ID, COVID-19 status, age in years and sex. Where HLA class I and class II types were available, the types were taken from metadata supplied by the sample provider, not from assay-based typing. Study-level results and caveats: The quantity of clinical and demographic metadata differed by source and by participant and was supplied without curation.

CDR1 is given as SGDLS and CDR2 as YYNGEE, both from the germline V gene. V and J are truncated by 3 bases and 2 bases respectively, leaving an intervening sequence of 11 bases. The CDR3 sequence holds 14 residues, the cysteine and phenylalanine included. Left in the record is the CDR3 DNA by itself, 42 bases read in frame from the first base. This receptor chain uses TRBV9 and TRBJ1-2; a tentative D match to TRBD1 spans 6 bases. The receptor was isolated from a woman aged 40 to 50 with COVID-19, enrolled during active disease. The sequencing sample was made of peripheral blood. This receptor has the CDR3 CASSEGVGNYGYTF. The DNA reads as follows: TGTGCCAGCAGCGAGGGGGTGGGGAACTATGGCTACACCTTC. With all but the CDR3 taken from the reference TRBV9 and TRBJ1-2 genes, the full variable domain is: DSGVTQTPKHLITATGQRVTLRCSPRSGDLSVYWYQQSLDQGLQFLIQYYNGEERAKGNILERFSAQQFPDLHSELNLSSLELGDSALYFCASSEGVGNYGYTFGSGTRLTVV.